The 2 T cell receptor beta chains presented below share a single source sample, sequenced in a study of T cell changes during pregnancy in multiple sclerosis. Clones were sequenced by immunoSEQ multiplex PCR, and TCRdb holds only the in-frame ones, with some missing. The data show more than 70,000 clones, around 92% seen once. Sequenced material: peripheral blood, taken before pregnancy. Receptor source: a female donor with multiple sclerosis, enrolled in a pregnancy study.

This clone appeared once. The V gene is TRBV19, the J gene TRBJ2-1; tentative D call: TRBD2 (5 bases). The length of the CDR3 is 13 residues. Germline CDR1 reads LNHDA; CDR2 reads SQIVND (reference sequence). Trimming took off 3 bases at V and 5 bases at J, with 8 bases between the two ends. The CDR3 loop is CASSISGNNEQFF. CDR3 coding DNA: TGTGCCAGTAGTATCTCCGGGAACAATGAGCAGTTCTTC.

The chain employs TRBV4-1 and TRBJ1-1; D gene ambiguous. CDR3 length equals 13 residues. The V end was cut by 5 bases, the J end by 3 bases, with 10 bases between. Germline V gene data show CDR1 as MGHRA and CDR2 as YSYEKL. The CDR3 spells CASSSAAHTEAFF. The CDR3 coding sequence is TGCGCCAGCAGCTCCGCGGCCCACACTGAAGCTTTCTTT.